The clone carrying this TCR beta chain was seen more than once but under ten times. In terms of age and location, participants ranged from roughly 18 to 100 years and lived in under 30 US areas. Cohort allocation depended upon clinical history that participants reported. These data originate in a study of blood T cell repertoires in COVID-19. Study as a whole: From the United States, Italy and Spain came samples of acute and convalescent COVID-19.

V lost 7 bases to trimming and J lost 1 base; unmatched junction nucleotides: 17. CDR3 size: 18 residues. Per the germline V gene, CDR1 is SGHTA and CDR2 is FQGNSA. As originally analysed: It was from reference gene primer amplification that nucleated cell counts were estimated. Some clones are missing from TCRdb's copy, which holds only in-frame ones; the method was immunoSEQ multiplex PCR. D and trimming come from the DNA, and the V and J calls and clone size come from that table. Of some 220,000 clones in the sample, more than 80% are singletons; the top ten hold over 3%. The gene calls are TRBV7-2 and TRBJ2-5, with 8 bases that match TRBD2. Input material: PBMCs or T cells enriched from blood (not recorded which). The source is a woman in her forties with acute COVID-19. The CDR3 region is CASNRLIGAGGSQETQYF. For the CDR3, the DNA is TGTGCCAGCAACAGATTAATCGGGGCGGGGGGTTCCCAAGAGACCCAGTACTTC.